The 22 T cell receptor beta chains below come from one sample, sequenced in a study of T cells after yellow fever vaccination. Each CDR3 protein gets one entry after TCRdb re-called the 5' RACE reads with MiXCR. The sample has some 550,000 distinct CDR3 sequences, 15% to 20% seen once. Here the sequenced sample was PBMCs, taken 15 days after the yellow fever booster vaccination. All receptors derive from a man aged 25-45 years who received the YFV17D yellow fever vaccine.

This chain uses TRBV20-1 with TRBJ2-7, with D unresolved. The V end lost 2 bases, the J end lost 3 bases, and 14 bases lay between the germline ends. Germline-derived CDR1 and CDR2 are DFQATT and SNEGSKA (reference sequence). The CDR3 is 14 residues long. CDR3 amino acids: CSARYDGSHYEQYF. Written as DNA, the CDR3 is TGCAGTGCTAGATACGACGGATCCCACTACGAGCAGTACTTC.

This clonotype was seen a few times. The chain links TRBV7-2 to TRBJ2-7, with 7 bases identical to TRBD2. This CDR3 has 16 residues. Looked up from germline, CDR1 is SGHTA and CDR2 is FQGNSA. V lost 3 bases and J lost 4; bases outside the gene matches: 12. The CDR3 nucleotides read TGTGCCAGCAGCTTCCAGAGCGGGACGGCGGGGTACGAGCAGTACTTC. This gives the protein CASSFQSGTAGYEQYF.

This clonotype occurred a few times. This rearrangement joins TRBV12-3 or TRBV12-4 to TRBJ2-6; perhaps TRBD1 as D (6 bases). The CDR3 runs to 15 residues. Trimming left V 4 bases short and J 0 bases short, with 7 bases between. The CDR3 reads CASSWTASGANVLTF. The CDR3 DNA follows: TGTGCCAGCAGTTGGACAGCCTCTGGGGCCAACGTCCTGACTTTC.

V gene TRBV11-3 combines with J gene TRBJ2-2; 8 bases are a match to TRBD2. The length of the CDR3 is 15 residues. Germline CDR1 is SGHNT and CDR2 is YENEEA. With V trimmed by 4 bases and J by 7 bases, 8 bases remained unmatched. CDR3 sequence reads: CASSSHGTRSGELFF. CDR3 coding DNA: TGTGCCAGCAGCTCACACGGGACTAGAAGCGGGGAGCTGTTTTTT.

This clonotype has only a few counts. J is TRBJ1-2 and V is TRBV20-1, with unresolved D. The length of the CDR3 is 13 residues. The V gene's germline CDR1 is DFQATT and CDR2 SNEGSKA (reference sequence). Trimming took off 1 base at V and 5 bases at J, with 11 bases between the two ends. CDR3 loop: CSARGDGRYGYTF. CDR3 nucleotide sequence: TGCAGTGCTAGAGGAGACGGGAGATATGGCTACACCTTC.

This clonotype has more than one count but fewer than ten. The chain links TRBV5-5 to TRBJ2-7; D remains ambiguous. V lost 3 bases, J lost 7 bases, and 8 bases lay in between. Per the germline V gene, CDR1 is SGHKS and CDR2 is YYEKEE (reference sequence). CDR3 size: 11 residues. In DNA, the CDR3 is TGTGCCAGCAGCTCCCGCCTAGAGCAGTACTTC. Its protein product is CASSSRLEQYF. The entire variable domain, with the rest obtained from reference TRBV5-5 and TRBJ2-7, is as follows: DAGVTQSPTHLIKTRGQQVTLRCSPISGHKSVSWYQQVLGQGPQFIFQYYEKEERGRGNFPDRFSARQFPNYSSELNVNALLLGDSALYLCASSSRLEQYFGPGTRLTVT.

V and J are TRBV20-1 and TRBJ2-7, with D tentatively TRBD2 (6 bases). CDR1 is DFQATT, CDR2 SNEGSKA, per germline (reference sequence). Trimming left V 6 bases short and J 7 bases short, with 10 bases between. The CDR3 contains 10 residues. The CDR3 loop is CSASGTEQYF. Here the CDR3 DNA reads TGCAGTGCCTCCGGGACTGAGCAGTACTTC.

This clonotype was counted between two and nine times. The chain couples TRBV9 to TRBJ2-3, with TRBD2 matching over 8 bases. V shed 4 bases, J shed 4 bases, and the junction held 11 bases outside the gene matches. Germline values: CDR1 SGDLS, CDR2 YYNGEE. The CDR3 is made up of 16 amino acids. The CDR3: CASSSREGASSDTQYF. CDR3 coding DNA: TGTGCCAGCAGCTCCCGGGAGGGAGCCAGTTCAGATACGCAGTATTTT.

The chain uses TRBV5-6 and TRBJ2-7; 10 bases are a match to TRBD2. J gave up 5 bases and V 5 bases, and 1 base lay outside the gene matches. Germline V gene sequence: CDR1 SGHDT, CDR2 YYEEEE. The CDR3 contains 12 residues. CDR3 bases: TGTGCCAGCAGAGCGGGAGGGAACGAGCAGTACTTC. Translated, it gives CASRAGGNEQYF.

This clonotype occurred a few times. This rearrangement joins TRBV12-3 or TRBV12-4 to TRBJ1-2; the match to TRBD1 covers 7 bases. The CDR3 spans 15 residues. V dropped 1 base and J dropped 0; count of bases not matched to a gene: 2. CDR3 amino acids: CASSLGDSPNYGYTF. In DNA, the CDR3 is TGTGCCAGCAGTTTAGGGGACAGCCCTAACTATGGCTACACCTTC.

The chain uses TRBV27 and TRBJ2-7, with D maybe TRBD2 (6 bases). Trimming stripped 4 bases from V and 5 bases from J, with 12 bases between. This CDR3 region has 13 residues. Per germline, CDR1 MNHEY and CDR2 SMNVEV (reference sequence). Written as DNA, the CDR3 is TGTGCCAGCAGTTCCTCGGGAGTCCACGAGCAGTACTTC. Translating it yields CASSSSGVHEQYF.

V gene TRBV18 combines with J gene TRBJ2-7; possibly TRBD2 for D (6 bases). Trimming removed 6 bases from V and 2 bases from J, with 14 bases in between. The CDR3 has 14 amino acids. Germline V gene lookup returns CDR1 KGHSH and CDR2 LQKENI. This CDR3 is CASSPETGAYEQYF. CDR3 sequence (DNA): TGTGCCAGCTCCCCAGAGACGGGGGCCTACGAGCAGTACTTC.

The sample holds a few counts of this clonotype. The rearrangement uses TRBV12-3 or TRBV12-4 and TRBJ1-1, with D perhaps TRBD1 (5 bases). Trimming pared 5 bases from V and 1 base from J, leaving 11 bases between. The CDR3 covers 14 residues. The CDR3 DNA is TGTGCCAGCAGTCAGGGACTTAAGAACACTGAAGCTTTCTTT. Residues: CASSQGLKNTEAFF.

This clonotype was seen more than once but under ten times. This chain links TRBV20-1 with TRBJ1-1, with D unclear. Per the germline V gene, CDR1 is DFQATT and CDR2 is SNEGSKA (reference sequence). V shed 6 bases and J shed 1 base, with 18 bases lying between them. The CDR3 length is 15 residues. The CDR3 here is CSATFSLRGNTEAFF. The CDR3 DNA follows: TGCAGTGCCACTTTTAGCCTTCGGGGGAACACTGAAGCTTTCTTT.

This clonotype has just a few counts. The chain links TRBV12-3 or TRBV12-4 to TRBJ2-1; 8 bases fit TRBD1. The CDR3 is made up of 15 amino acids. V lost 6 bases and J lost 4; bases outside the gene matches: 8. This CDR3 reads CASSQDRGRYNEQFF. In DNA, the CDR3 is TGTGCCAGCAGCCAAGACAGGGGACGTTACAATGAGCAGTTCTTC.

The chain combines TRBV12-3 or TRBV12-4 with TRBJ1-1, with D possibly TRBD1 on 6 matching bases. The CDR3 sequence is 14 residues long. Trimming removed 2 bases at V and 4 bases at J, with 11 bases between. The CDR3 nucleotides read TGTGCCAGCAGTTTAAACAGGGTGACCACTGAAGCTTTCTTT. It is translated as CASSLNRVTTEAFF.

This chain connects TRBV7-2 to TRBJ2-3; 7 nucleotides match TRBD1. The germline V gene encodes CDR1 SGHTA and CDR2 FQGNSA. There are 15 residues in the CDR3. The junction had 6 bases not matched to a gene; V was cut back by 6 bases and J by 0 bases. In nucleotides, the CDR3 is TGTGCCAGCAGGCCACCGGGACAGAGCACAGATACGCAGTATTTT. It is translated as CASRPPGQSTDTQYF.

The V call is TRBV6-5, the J call TRBJ1-6; the D gene is possibly TRBD1 (6 bases). The CDR3 loop spans 15 amino acids. V gave up 2 bases and J gave up 6 bases, with 11 bases separating them. Germline CDR1 is MNHEY and CDR2 is SVGAGI. Here the CDR3 DNA reads TGTGCCAGCAGTTACGAGGGGGGTCGTAATTCACCCCTCCACTTT. Amino acids: CASSYEGGRNSPLHF.

This clonotype has only a few counts. The V gene is TRBV6-1, the J gene TRBJ2-1, with TRBD2 identical over 13 bases. Looked up from germline, CDR1 is MNHNS and CDR2 is SASEGT. Germline trimming cut 3 bases from V and 9 bases from J; bases unmatched to any gene: 17. The CDR3 totals 19 residues. The CDR3 DNA follows: TGTGCCAGCAGTGAGCCCCAACCGGGGGGACTAGCGGGGTCCCCTGAGCAGTTCTTC. It is translated as CASSEPQPGGLAGSPEQFF.

The chain recombines TRBV5-1 with TRBJ2-5; D uncertain. The V and J ends lost 3 bases and 0 bases respectively, with 9 bases between them. This CDR3 comprises 14 residues. Germline assignment: CDR1 SGHRS and CDR2 YFSETQ. CDR3 coding DNA: TGCGCCAGCAGCTCGTTTACGTACCAAGAGACCCAGTACTTC. Its translation is CASSSFTYQETQYF.

The chain couples TRBV29-1 to TRBJ2-2, with D maybe TRBD2 (6 bases). This CDR3 spans 13 amino acids. Germline loops: CDR1 SQVTM, CDR2 ANQGSEA. The CDR3 sequence: CSITRRATGELFF. Here the CDR3 DNA reads TGCAGTATCACCCGGAGGGCCACCGGGGAGCTGTTTTTT.

Comments on this clonotype: This sequence may be a read error, since a much larger clone differs from it by one base. V usage is TRBV20-1 and J usage is TRBJ2-1; 9 nucleotides agree with TRBD2. CDR1 DFQATT and CDR2 SNEGSKA come from the germline V gene (reference sequence). The CDR3 is 14 amino acids. CDR3 sequence: CCARDSGRANEQFF. The CDR3 DNA reads TGCTGTGCTAGAGATAGCGGGAGAGCGAATGAGCAGTTCTTC.